These 25 T cell receptor beta chains were all obtained from the same sample, sequenced in a study of T cell repertoires in cytomegalovirus infection. Their cognate antigens are unknown. TCRdb processed the reads anew with MiXCR; each CDR3 protein has one entry. The sample has about 89,000 distinct CDR3 sequences; about 29% are singletons. Here the sequenced sample was CD8+ T cells from cultured PBMCs, taken from culture after CMV antigen stimulation. These receptors were obtained from a human donor in good health (CMV status not recorded). Some clones in this sample may be carry-over from other donors' samples.

The chain combines TRBV7-9 with TRBJ2-3; 7 nucleotides agree with TRBD2. Trimming removed 8 bases from V and 4 bases from J; junction bases left unmatched: 9. This CDR3 comprises 14 residues. Germline assignment: CDR1 SEHNR and CDR2 FQNEAQ (reference sequence). The CDR3 region has the DNA TGTGCCAGCGGCAGTGGGGAGGGCCCAGATACGCAGTATTTT. Its translation is CASGSGEGPDTQYF.

The V and J genes are TRBV7-6 and TRBJ2-7, with D uncertain. This CDR3 contains 15 residues. Between the trimmed V and J ends, which lost 5 bases and 2 bases, there was a span of 16 bases. Germline CDR1 reads SGHVS; CDR2 reads FNYEAQ. CDR3 sequence: CASSVRSETTYEQYF. The CDR3 DNA reads TGTGCCAGCAGCGTCCGCTCGGAGACGACCTACGAGCAGTACTTC.

The chain recombines TRBV12-3 or TRBV12-4 with TRBJ2-1; 15 nucleotides align to TRBD2. With 4 bases clipped from V and 7 bases from J, the junction kept 5 bases outside the gene matches. This CDR3 is 16 amino acids long. CDR3 sequence reads: CASSWGLAGGGNEQFF. The DNA for the CDR3 is TGTGCCAGCAGTTGGGGACTAGCGGGGGGTGGTAATGAGCAGTTCTTC.

The V and J genes are TRBV12-3 or TRBV12-4 and TRBJ2-3; D possibly corresponds to TRBD2 (6 bases). The CDR3 extends over 13 amino acids. Between the trimmed V and J ends, which lost 5 bases and 4 bases, there was a span of 10 bases. The DNA of the CDR3 is TGTGCCAGCAGTAAACTAGCCCCAGATACGCAGTATTTT. This translates into CASSKLAPDTQYF.

This clonotype showed up many times. The J gene is TRBJ2-4, the V gene TRBV9, with 10 bases that match TRBD1. Germline V gene sequence: CDR1 SGDLS, CDR2 YYNGEE. V was clipped by 4 bases and J by 0 bases; unmatched bases: 13. The CDR3 spans 19 residues. The CDR3 DNA is TGTGCCAGCAGCCTACGTCCCGGGACAGGGGCCTTAGCCAAAAACATTCAGTACTTC. It is translated as CASSLRPGTGALAKNIQYF.

The chain carries TRBV12-3 or TRBV12-4 and TRBJ2-7; 7 bases are shared with TRBD1. V gave up 6 bases and J gave up 2 bases; unmatched junction bases: 7. There are 14 residues in the CDR3. This chain's CDR3 is CASSQGQLTYEQYF. The CDR3 coding sequence is TGTGCCAGCAGCCAGGGACAGCTTACCTACGAGCAGTACTTC.

The chain joins TRBV12-3 or TRBV12-4 to TRBJ2-1; TRBD2 agrees at 8 bases. The CDR3 contains 18 residues. V shed 0 bases and J 0 bases; nucleotides not matched to a gene: 7. The CDR3 sequence: CASSLAPGLGLSYNEQFF. The CDR3 DNA is TGTGCCAGCAGTTTAGCCCCGGGACTAGGCCTCTCCTACAATGAGCAGTTCTTC.

V gene TRBV10-3 combines with J gene TRBJ1-3, with a tentative D call TRBD1 (6 bases). V lost 6 bases to trimming and J lost 0 bases, with 6 bases between them. The CDR3 extends over 13 amino acids. Germline lookup yields CDR1 ENHRY and CDR2 SYGVKD. For the CDR3, the DNA is TGTGCCATCAGGGACAGCTCTGGAAACACCATATATTTT. Translating it yields CAIRDSSGNTIYF.

This clonotype was seen ten or more times. V gene TRBV7-2 combines with J gene TRBJ2-7; 8 nucleotides agree with TRBD1. Germline V gene data show CDR1 as SGHTA and CDR2 as FQGNSA. The CDR3 runs to 16 residues. V lost 0 bases, J lost 5 bases, and 9 bases stayed unmatched. CDR3 sequence (DNA): TGTGCCAGCAGCTTAGCGAGTGGACAGGGCGTGAACGAGCAGTACTTC. Translating gives CASSLASGQGVNEQYF.

The rearrangement links TRBV27 to TRBJ1-2; D unresolved. Germline V gene lookup returns CDR1 MNHEY and CDR2 SMNVEV (reference sequence). V lost 2 bases and J lost 4, with 11 bases in between. The CDR3 runs 14 residues. The CDR3 loop is CASSLNGLGYGYTF. The DNA of the CDR3 is TGTGCCAGCAGTTTAAACGGGTTGGGCTATGGCTACACCTTC.

This chain uses TRBV7-6 with TRBJ2-1; 7 bases match TRBD2. V lost 1 base, J lost 6 bases, and 9 bases stayed unmatched. From germline, CDR1 is SGHVS and CDR2 FNYEAQ. The CDR3 loop spans 16 amino acids. CDR3 DNA: TGTGCCAGCAGCTTAGGGTGGGGGGGATCCGGCAATGAGCAGTTCTTC. Its translation: CASSLGWGGSGNEQFF.

The CDR3 spells CASSSRDRGRETQYF. CDR3 DNA: TGTGCCAGCAGTTCCCGGGACAGGGGGCGGGAGACCCAGTACTTC. The gene calls are TRBV12-3 or TRBV12-4 and TRBJ2-5; 12 positions match TRBD1. Losses at the gene ends were 4 bases for V and 5 bases for J; bases not matched to a gene: 5. This CDR3 comprises 15 residues.

This chain uses TRBV20-1 with TRBJ2-1, with 12 positions matching TRBD2. Trimming took 0 bases from V and 8 from J; bases not matched to a gene: 5. The germline gives CDR1 DFQATT, CDR2 SNEGSKA (reference sequence). This CDR3 comprises 15 residues. The CDR3: CSARDPSGGAHEQFF. CDR3 nucleotides: TGCAGTGCTAGAGACCCTAGCGGGGGGGCCCATGAGCAGTTCTTC.

This chain joins TRBV11-2 and TRBJ2-7; tentative D call: TRBD1 (5 bases). Germline lookup yields CDR1 SGHAT and CDR2 FQNNGV. V was cut by 1 base and J by 2 bases, with 15 bases left in between. The CDR3 runs to 16 residues. CDR3 region: CASSLARGKGPYEQYF. CDR3 DNA sequence: TGTGCCAGCAGCTTAGCGAGAGGAAAGGGGCCCTACGAGCAGTACTTC.

The chain carries TRBV4-3 and TRBJ2-3; D may be TRBD1 (6 bases). Germline-derived CDR1 and CDR2 are LGHNA and YSLEER. The germline V and J ends were trimmed by 1 base and 6 bases, with 11 bases remaining between them. CDR3 size: 14 residues. The CDR3 DNA follows: TGCGCCAGCAGCCAAGCTATACAGGGTGATACGCAGTATTTT. It yields the protein CASSQAIQGDTQYF.

V is TRBV19 and J is TRBJ1-5; perhaps TRBD1 as D (5 bases). V was trimmed by 6 bases and J by 3 bases, leaving 12 bases between them. Germline-derived CDR1 and CDR2 are LNHDA and SQIVND (reference sequence). There are 14 residues in the CDR3. The CDR3 region has the DNA TGTGCCAGTAGCCCTATAGGGGTCAATCAGCCCCAGCATTTT. Its protein is CASSPIGVNQPQHF.

The V and J genes are TRBV5-4 and TRBJ2-7, with TRBD1 as a possible D gene (6 bases). The CDR3 loop spans 15 amino acids. V was pared by 4 bases and J by 2 bases, with 16 bases between. Per germline, CDR1 SGHNT and CDR2 YYREEE (reference sequence). CDR3: CASSPKGTPTYEQYF. The DNA for the CDR3 is TGTGCCAGCAGCCCGAAGGGGACACCAACCTACGAGCAGTACTTC.

This chain uses TRBV30 with TRBJ2-1; 8 bases are a match to TRBD2. In germline, CDR1 is GTSNPN, CDR2 SVGIG (reference sequence). This CDR3 comprises 18 residues. J gave up 3 bases and V 0 bases, and 13 bases lay outside the gene matches. CDR3 bases: TGTGCCTGGAGTGTAGAATATGGCCCCGGGACTAGCTACAATGAGCAGTTCTTC. This translates into CAWSVEYGPGTSYNEQFF.

This chain links TRBV7-9 with TRBJ2-1, with D perhaps matching TRBD1 or TRBD2 (6 bases each). The length of the CDR3 is 15 residues. In germline, CDR1 is SEHNR, CDR2 FQNEAQ (reference sequence). V lost 10 bases, J lost 2 bases, and 18 bases lay in between. CDR3 nucleotides: TGTGCCACCCCATTAGGGGGGCTCGCCTACAATGAGCAGTTCTTC. Translated, it gives CATPLGGLAYNEQFF.

The chain recombines TRBV12-3 or TRBV12-4 with TRBJ1-4; D may be TRBD1 (6 bases). This CDR3 is built from 14 residues. V was pared by 7 bases and J by 8 bases, with 17 bases between. CDR3 nucleotides: TGTGCCAGCACCTCTACAGGGTTAGGCGAAAAACTGTTTTTT. It specifies CASTSTGLGEKLFF.

The chain employs TRBV27 and TRBJ2-1; D is undetermined. The CDR3 sequence is 15 residues long. Germline-derived CDR1 and CDR2 are MNHEY and SMNVEV (reference sequence). V was shortened by 5 bases and J by 8 bases, with 19 bases between the two germline ends. CDR3 in DNA: TGTGCCAGCAGTCCTCCGAGCCCGCCGGGTGATGAGCAGTTCTTC. It codes for CASSPPSPPGDEQFF.

The genes are TRBV4-1 and TRBJ1-1; unclear D gene. The V end was cut by 0 bases, the J end by 4 bases, with 12 bases between. CDR1 MGHRA and CDR2 YSYEKL come from the germline V gene. The CDR3 runs to 15 residues. The CDR3 DNA reads as TGCGCCAGCAGCCAAGATAGGGCACGGACCACTGAAGCTTTCTTT. Its protein product is CASSQDRARTTEAFF.

This clonotype was counted many times. This chain links TRBV7-6 with TRBJ1-4; 8 nucleotides agree with TRBD1. The CDR3 is made up of 18 amino acids. Germline V gene lookup returns CDR1 SGHVS and CDR2 FNYEAQ. With V trimmed by 1 base and J by 2 bases, 9 bases remained unmatched. The CDR3, as DNA: TGTGCCAGCAGCTTAGGCTCGGGGCAGGGGGCGACTAATGAAAAACTGTTTTTT. It encodes CASSLGSGQGATNEKLFF.

The chain links TRBV7-8 to TRBJ1-1, with a weak D call TRBD1 (6 bases). The germline V gene has CDR1 SGHVS and CDR2 FQNEAQ. The CDR3 spans 15 residues. With 2 bases removed from V and 1 base from J, the gap between germline ends came to 11 bases. The CDR3 sequence is CASSLPGHPNTEAFF. The DNA for the CDR3 is TGTGCCAGCAGCTTACCGGGACACCCGAACACTGAAGCTTTCTTT.

This clonotype was counted once. The rearrangement uses TRBV13 and TRBJ1-2, with a weak D call TRBD1 (6 bases). Germline V CDR1 and CDR2: PRHDT, FYEKMQ (reference sequence). The CDR3 spans 15 residues. V was clipped by 4 bases and J by 4 bases, with 16 bases between them. CDR3 sequence: CASSSTPQGRYGYTF. Here the CDR3 DNA reads TGTGCCAGCAGCTCGACCCCTCAGGGGCGCTATGGCTACACCTTC.